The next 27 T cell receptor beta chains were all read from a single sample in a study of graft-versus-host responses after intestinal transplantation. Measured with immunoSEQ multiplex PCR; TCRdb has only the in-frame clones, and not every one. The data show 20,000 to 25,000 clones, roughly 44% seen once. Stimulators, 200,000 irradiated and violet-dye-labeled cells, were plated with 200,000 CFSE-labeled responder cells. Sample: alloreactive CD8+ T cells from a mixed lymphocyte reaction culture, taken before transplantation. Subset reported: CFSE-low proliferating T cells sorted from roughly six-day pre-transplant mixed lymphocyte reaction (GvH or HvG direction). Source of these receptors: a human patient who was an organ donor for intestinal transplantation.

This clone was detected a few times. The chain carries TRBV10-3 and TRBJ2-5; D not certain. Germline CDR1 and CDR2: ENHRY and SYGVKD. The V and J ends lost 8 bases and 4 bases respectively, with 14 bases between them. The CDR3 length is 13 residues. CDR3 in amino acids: CAISGRPRETQYF. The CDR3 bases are TGTGCCATCTCAGGCCGCCCAAGAGAGACCCAGTACTTC.

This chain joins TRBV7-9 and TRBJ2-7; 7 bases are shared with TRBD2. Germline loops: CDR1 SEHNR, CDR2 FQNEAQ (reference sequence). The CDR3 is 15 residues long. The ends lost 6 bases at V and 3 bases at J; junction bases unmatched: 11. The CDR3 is CASSWGGRTYYEQYF. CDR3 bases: TGTGCCAGCAGTTGGGGCGGGAGAACTTACTACGAGCAGTACTTC.

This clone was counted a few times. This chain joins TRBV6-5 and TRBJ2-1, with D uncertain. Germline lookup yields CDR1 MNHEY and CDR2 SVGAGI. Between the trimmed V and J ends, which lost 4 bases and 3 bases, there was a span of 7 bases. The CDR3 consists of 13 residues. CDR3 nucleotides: TGTGCCAGCAGTTCGGACCGCTACAATGAGCAGTTCTTC. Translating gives CASSSDRYNEQFF.

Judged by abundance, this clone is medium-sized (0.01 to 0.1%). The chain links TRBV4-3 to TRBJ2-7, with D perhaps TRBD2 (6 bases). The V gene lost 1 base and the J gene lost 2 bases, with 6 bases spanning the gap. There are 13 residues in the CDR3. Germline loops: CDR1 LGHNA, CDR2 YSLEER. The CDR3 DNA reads TGCGCCAGCAGCCAAGGACTAGCCTACGAGCAGTACTTC. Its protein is CASSQGLAYEQYF.

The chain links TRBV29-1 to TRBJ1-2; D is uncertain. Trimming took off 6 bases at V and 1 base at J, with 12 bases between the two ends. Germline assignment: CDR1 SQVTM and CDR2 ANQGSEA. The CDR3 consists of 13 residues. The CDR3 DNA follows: TGCAGCGTAGGACTGGGAAGTAACTATGGCTACACCTTC. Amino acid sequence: CSVGLGSNYGYTF.

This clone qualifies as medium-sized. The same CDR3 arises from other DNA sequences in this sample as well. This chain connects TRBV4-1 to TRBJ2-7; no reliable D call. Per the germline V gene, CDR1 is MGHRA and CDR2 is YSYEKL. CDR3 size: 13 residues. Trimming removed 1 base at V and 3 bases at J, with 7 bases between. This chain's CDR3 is CASSQVGSYEQYF. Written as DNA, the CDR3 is TGCGCCAGCAGCCAAGTGGGCAGCTACGAGCAGTACTTC.

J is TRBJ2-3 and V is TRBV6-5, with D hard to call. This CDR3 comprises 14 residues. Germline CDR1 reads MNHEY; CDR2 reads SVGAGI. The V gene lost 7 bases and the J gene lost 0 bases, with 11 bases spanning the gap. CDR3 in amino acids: CASTPTYSTDTQYF. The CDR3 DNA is TGTGCCAGCACACCCACCTATAGCACAGATACGCAGTATTTT.

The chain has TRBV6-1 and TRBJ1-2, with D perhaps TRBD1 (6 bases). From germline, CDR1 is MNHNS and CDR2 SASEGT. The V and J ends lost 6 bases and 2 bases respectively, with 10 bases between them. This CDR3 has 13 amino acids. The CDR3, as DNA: TGTGCCAGCAGCCCGACAGGCAACTATGGCTACACCTTC. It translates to CASSPTGNYGYTF.

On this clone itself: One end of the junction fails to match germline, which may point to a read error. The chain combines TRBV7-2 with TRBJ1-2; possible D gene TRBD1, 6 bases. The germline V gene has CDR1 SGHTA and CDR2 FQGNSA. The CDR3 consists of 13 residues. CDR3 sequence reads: CASSHNTGFGYTF. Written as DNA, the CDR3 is TGCGCCAGCAGCCATAATACAGGGTTCGGCTACACCTTC.

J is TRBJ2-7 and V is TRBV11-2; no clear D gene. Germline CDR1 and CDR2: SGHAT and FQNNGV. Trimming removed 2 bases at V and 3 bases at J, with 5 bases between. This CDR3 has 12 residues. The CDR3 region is CASSLNNYEQYF. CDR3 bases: TGTGCCAGCAGCTTAAATAACTACGAGCAGTACTTC.

CDR3: CAWSGDRGLAFF. In DNA form, the CDR3 reads TGTGCCTGGAGTGGGGACAGGGGGTTGGCTTTCTTT. V and J are TRBV30 and TRBJ1-1; 11 nucleotides match TRBD1. The germline CDR1 and CDR2 sequences are GTSNPN and SVGIG (reference sequence). After removal of 1 base from V and 11 bases from J, the junction contained 3 bases not matched to a gene. The CDR3 is 12 residues long.

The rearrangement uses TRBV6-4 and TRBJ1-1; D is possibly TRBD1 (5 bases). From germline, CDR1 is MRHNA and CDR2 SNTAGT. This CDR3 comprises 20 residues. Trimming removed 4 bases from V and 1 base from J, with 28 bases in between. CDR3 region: CASSGGDGGGGSKKNTEAFF. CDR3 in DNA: TGTGCCAGCAGTGGCGGAGATGGTGGGGGGGGTTCCAAGAAGAACACTGAAGCTTTCTTT.

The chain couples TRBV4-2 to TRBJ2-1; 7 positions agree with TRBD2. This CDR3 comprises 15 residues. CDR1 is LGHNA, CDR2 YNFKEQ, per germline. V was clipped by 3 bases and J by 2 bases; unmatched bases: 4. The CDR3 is CASSQSGITYNEQFF. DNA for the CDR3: TGTGCCAGCAGCCAGAGCGGGATTACCTACAATGAGCAGTTCTTC.

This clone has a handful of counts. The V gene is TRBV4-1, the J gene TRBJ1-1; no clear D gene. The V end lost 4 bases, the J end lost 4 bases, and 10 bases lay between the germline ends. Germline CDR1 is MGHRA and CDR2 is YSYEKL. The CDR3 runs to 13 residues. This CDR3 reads CASSRIEGTEAFF. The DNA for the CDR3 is TGCGCCAGCAGCCGTATTGAGGGCACTGAAGCTTTCTTT.

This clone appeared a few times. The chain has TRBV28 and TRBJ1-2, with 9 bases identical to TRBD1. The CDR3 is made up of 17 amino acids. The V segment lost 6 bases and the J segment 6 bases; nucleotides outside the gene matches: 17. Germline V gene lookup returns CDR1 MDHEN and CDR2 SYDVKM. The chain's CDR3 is CASRVRDRVFWYHGYTF. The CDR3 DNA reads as TGTGCCAGCAGGGTACGGGACAGGGTGTTTTGGTATCATGGCTACACCTTC.

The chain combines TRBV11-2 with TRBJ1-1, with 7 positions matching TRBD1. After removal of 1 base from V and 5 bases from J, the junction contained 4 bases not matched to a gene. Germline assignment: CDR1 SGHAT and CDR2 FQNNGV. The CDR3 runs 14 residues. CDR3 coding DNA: TGTGCCAGCAGCTTAGTTCCAGGGGGAACTGAAGCTTTCTTT. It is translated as CASSLVPGGTEAFF.

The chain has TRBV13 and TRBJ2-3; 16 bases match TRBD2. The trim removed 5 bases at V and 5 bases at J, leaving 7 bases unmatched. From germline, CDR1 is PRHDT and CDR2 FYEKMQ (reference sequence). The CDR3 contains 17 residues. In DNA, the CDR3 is TGTGCCAGCAGCCCCGGGACTAGCGGGAGGGCGGGAGATACGCAGTATTTT. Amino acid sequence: CASSPGTSGRAGDTQYF.

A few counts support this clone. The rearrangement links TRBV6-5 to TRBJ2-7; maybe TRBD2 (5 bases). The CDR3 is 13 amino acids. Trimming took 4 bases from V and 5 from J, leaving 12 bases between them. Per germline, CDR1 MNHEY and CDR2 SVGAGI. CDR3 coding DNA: TGTGCCAGCAGTTTATTGGACTGGGACGAGCAGTACTTC. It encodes CASSLLDWDEQYF.

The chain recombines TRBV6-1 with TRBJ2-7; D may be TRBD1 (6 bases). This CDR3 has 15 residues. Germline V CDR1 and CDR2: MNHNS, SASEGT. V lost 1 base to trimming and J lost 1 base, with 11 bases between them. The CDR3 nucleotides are TGTGCCAGCAGTGAAGAGATGGACAGATCCTACGAGCAGTACTTC. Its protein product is CASSEEMDRSYEQYF.

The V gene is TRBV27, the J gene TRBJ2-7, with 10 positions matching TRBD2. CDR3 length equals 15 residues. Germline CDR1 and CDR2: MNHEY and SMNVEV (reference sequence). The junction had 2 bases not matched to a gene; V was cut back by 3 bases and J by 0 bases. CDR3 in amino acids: CASSLTSGPSYEQYF. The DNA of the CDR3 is TGTGCCAGCAGTTTGACTAGCGGGCCCTCCTACGAGCAGTACTTC.

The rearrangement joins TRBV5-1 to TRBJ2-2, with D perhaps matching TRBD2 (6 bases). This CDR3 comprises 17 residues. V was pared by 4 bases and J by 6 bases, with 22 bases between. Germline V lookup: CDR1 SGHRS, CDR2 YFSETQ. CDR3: CASSPHPAGIFAGELFF. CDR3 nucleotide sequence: TGCGCCAGCAGCCCCCACCCCGCGGGGATATTCGCCGGGGAGCTGTTTTTT. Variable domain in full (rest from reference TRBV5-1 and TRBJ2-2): KAGVTQTPRYLIKTRGQQVTLSCSPISGHRSVSWYQQTPGQGLQFLFEYFSETQRNKGNFPGRFSGRQFSNSRSEMNVSTLELGDSALYLCASSPHPAGIFAGELFFGEGSRLTVL.

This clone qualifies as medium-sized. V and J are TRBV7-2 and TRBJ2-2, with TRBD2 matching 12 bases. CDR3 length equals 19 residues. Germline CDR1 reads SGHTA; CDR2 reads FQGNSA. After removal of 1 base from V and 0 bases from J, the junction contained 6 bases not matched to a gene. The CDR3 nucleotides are TGTGCCAGCAGCTTAGGACTAGCGGGAGACCCACCGAACACCGGGGAGCTGTTTTTT. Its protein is CASSLGLAGDPPNTGELFF.

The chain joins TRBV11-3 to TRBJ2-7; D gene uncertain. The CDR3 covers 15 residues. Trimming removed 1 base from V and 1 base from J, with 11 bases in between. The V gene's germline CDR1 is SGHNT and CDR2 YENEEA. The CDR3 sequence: CASSLVNSRSYEQYF. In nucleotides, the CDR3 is TGTGCCAGCAGCTTAGTAAACAGCCGTTCCTACGAGCAGTACTTC. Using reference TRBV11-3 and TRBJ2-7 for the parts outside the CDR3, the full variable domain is EAGVVQSPRYKIIEKKQPVAFWCNPISGHNTLYWYLQNLGQGPELLIRYENEEAVDDSQLPKDRFSAERLKGVDSTLKIQPAELGDSAVYLCASSLVNSRSYEQYFGPGTRLTVT.

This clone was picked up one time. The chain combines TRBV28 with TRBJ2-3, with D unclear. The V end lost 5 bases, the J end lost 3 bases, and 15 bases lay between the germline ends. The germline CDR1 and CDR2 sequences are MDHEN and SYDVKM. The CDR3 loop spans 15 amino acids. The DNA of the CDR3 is TGTGCCAGCAGTCCTATTCCAGGTAGGACAGATACGCAGTATTTT. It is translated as CASSPIPGRTDTQYF. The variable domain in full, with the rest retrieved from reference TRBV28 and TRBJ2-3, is DVKVTQSSRYLVKRTGEKVFLECVQDMDHENMFWYRQDPGLGLRLIYFSYDVKMKEKGDIPEGYSVSREKKERFSLILESASTNQTSMYLCASSPIPGRTDTQYFGPGTRLTVL.

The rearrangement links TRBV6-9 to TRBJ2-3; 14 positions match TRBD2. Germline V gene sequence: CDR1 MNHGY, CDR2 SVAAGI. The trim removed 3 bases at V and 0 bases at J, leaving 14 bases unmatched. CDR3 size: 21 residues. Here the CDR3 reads CASSYPGTSGRTFTSTDTQYF. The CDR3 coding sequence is TGTGCCAGCAGTTACCCCGGGACTAGCGGGAGAACTTTTACTAGCACAGATACGCAGTATTTT.

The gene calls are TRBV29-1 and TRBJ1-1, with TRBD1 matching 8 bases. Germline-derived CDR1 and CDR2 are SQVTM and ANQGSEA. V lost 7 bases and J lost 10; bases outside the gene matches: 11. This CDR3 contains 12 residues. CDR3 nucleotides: TGCAGCGCATCAATAAAACAGGGGGGAGCTTTCTTT. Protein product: CSASIKQGGAFF.

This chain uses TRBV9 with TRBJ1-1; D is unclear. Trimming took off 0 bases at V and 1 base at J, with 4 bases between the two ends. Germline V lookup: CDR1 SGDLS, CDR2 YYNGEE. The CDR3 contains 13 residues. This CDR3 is CASSVVWNTEAFF. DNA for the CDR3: TGTGCCAGCAGCGTAGTTTGGAACACTGAAGCTTTCTTT.